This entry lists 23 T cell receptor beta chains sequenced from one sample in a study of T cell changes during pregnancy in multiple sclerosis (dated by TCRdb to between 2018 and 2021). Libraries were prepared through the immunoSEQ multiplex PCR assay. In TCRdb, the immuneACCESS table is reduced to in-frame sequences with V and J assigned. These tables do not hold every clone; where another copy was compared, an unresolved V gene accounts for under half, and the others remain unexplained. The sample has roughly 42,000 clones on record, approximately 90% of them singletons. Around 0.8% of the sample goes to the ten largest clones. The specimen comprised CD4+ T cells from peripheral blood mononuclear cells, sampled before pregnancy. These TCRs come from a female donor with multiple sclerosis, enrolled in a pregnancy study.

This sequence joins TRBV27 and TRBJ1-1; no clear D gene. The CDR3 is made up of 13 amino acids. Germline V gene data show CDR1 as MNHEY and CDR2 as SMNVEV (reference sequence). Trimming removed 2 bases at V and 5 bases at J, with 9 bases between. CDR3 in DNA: TGTGCCAGCAGTTTAAACGGGTATACTGAAGCTTTCTTT. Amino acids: CASSLNGYTEAFF.

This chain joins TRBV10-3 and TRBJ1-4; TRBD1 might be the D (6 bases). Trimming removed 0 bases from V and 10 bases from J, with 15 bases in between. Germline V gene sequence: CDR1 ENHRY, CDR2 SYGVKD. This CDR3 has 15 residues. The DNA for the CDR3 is TGTGCCATCAGTGAGTCGCGGTTAACACAGGGAAAACTGTTTTTT. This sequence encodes CAISESRLTQGKLFF.

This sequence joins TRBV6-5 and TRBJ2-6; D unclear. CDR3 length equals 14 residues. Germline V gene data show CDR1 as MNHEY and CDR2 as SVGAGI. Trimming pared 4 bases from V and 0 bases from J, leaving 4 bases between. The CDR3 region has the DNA TGTGCCAGCAGTTCCGTCTCTGGGGCCAACGTCCTGACTTTC. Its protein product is CASSSVSGANVLTF.

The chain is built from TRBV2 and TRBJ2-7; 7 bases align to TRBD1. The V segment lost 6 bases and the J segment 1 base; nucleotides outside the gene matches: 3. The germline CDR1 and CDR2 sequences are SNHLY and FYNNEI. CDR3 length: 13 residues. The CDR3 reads CASSATGSYEQYF. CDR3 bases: TGTGCCAGCAGCGCGACAGGGTCCTACGAGCAGTACTTC.

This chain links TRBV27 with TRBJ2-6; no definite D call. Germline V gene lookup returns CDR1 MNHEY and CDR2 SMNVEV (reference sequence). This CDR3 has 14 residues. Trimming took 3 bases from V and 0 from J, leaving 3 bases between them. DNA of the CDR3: TGTGCCAGCAGTTTTCTCTCTGGGGCCAACGTCCTGACTTTC. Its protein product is CASSFLSGANVLTF.

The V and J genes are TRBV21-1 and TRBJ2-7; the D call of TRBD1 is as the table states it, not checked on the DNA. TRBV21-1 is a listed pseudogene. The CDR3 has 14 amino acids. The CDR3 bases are TGTGCCAGCATCCAGACAGCGTCCACTTACGAGCAGTACTTC. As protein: CASIQTASTYEQYF.

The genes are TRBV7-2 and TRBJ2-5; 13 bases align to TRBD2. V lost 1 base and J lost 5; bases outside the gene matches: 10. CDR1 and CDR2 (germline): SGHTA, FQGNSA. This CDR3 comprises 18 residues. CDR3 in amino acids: CASSLGGTSGGEGETQYF. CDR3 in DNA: TGTGCCAGCAGCTTAGGAGGCACTAGCGGGGGGGAGGGGGAGACCCAGTACTTC. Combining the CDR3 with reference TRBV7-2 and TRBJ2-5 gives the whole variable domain GAGVSQSPSNKVTEKGKDVELRCDPISGHTALYWYRQSLGQGLEFLIYFQGNSAPDKSGLPSDRFSAERTGGSVSTLTIQRTQQEDSAVYLCASSLGGTSGGEGETQYFGPGTRLLVL.

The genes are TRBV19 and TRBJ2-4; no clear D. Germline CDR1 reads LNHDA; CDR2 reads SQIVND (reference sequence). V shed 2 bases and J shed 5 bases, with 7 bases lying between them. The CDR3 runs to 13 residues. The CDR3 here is CASSIMAENIQYF. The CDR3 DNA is TGTGCCAGTAGTATAATGGCCGAAAACATTCAGTACTTC.

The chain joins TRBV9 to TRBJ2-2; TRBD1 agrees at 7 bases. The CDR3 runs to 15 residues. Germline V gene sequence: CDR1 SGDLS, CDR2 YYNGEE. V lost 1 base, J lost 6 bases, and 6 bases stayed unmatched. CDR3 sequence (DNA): TGTGCCAGCAGCGTATTTGACAGGGTGGCCGGGGAGCTGTTTTTT. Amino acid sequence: CASSVFDRVAGELFF.

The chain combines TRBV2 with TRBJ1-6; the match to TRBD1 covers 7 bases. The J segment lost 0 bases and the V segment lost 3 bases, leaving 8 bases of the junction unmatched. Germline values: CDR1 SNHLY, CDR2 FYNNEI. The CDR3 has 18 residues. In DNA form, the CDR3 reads TGTGCCAGCAGTGATAAACAGGGGTCGGGCTCCTATAATTCACCCCTCCACTTT. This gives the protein CASSDKQGSGSYNSPLHF.

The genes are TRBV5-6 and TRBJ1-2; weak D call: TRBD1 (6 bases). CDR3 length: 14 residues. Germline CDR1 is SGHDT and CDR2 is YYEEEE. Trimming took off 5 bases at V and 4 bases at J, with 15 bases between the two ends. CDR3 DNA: TGTGCCAGCAGATTTCAGGACAGAACCTATGGCTACACCTTC. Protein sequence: CASRFQDRTYGYTF.

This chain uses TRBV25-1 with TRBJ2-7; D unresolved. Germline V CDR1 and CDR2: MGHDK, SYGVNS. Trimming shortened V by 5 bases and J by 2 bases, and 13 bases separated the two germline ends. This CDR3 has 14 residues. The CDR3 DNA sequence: TGTGCCAGCAGTTACAGCTTGTGTGCCTACGAGCAGTACTTC. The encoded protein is CASSYSLCAYEQYF.

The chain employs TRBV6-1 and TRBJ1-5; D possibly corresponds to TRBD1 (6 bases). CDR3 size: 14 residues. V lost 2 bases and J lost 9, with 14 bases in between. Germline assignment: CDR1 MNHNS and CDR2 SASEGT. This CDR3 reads CASSENRVPPPQHF. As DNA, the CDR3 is TGTGCCAGCAGTGAAAACAGGGTTCCGCCGCCCCAGCATTTT.

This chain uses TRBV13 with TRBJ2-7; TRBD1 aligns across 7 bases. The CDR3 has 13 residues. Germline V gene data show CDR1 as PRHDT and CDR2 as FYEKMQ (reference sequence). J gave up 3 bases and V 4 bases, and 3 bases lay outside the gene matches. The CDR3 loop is CASSSYRGYEQYF. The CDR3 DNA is TGTGCCAGCAGCTCGTACAGGGGCTACGAGCAGTACTTC.

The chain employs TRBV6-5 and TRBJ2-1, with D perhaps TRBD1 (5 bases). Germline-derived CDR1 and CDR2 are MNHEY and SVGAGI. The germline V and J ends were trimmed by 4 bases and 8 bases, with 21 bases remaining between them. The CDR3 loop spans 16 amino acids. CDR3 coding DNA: TGTGCCAGCAGTTCCCCCCAGAGGCAGAAAGGGGATGAGCAGTTCTTC. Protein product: CASSSPQRQKGDEQFF.

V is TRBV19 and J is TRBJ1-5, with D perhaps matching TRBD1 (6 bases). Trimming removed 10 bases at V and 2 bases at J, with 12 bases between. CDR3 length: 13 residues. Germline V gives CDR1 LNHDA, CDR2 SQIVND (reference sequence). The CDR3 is CATGERGNQPQHF. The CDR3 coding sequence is TGTGCCACAGGGGAGAGGGGCAATCAGCCCCAGCATTTT.

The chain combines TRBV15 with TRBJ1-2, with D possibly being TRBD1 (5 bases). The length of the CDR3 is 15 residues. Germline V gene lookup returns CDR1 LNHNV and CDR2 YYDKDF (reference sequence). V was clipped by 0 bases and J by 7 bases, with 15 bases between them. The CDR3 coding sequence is TGTGCCACCAGCAGAGATCAGACGACAGAAAGTGGCTACACCTTC. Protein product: CATSRDQTTESGYTF.

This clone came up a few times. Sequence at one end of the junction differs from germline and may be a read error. CDR3 nucleotide sequence: TGTGCTAGCAGCCCCGGGGAGCAAGAGACCCAGTACTTC. It codes for CASSPGEQETQYF. This chain uses TRBV7-7 with TRBJ2-5; D is perhaps TRBD2 (5 bases). CDR3 length: 13 amino acids. CDR1 is SSHAT, CDR2 FNYEAQ, per germline (reference sequence).

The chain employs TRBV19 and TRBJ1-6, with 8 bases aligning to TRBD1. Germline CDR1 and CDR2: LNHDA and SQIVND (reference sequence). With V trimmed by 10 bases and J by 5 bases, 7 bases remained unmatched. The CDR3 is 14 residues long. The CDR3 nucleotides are TGTGCCATCAGGGGGCAGGGGGATAATTCACCCCTCCACTTT. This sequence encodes CAIRGQGDNSPLHF.

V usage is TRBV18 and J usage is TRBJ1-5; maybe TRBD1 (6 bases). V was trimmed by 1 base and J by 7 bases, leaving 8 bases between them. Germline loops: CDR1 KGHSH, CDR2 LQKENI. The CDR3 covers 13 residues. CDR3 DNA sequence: TGTGCCAGCTCACCACAGGGGGACCAGCCCCAGCATTTT. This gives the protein CASSPQGDQPQHF.

This CDR3 reads CASTLPQTGGGGYTF. The CDR3 DNA is TGCGCCAGCACATTACCGCAAACAGGGGGGGGAGGCTACACCTTC. The rearrangement links TRBV10-1 to TRBJ1-2, with 8 bases fitting TRBD1. The V gene's germline CDR1 is WNHNN and CDR2 SYGVQD (reference sequence). CDR3 length: 15 amino acids. V lost 7 bases, J lost 8 bases, and 15 bases stayed unmatched.

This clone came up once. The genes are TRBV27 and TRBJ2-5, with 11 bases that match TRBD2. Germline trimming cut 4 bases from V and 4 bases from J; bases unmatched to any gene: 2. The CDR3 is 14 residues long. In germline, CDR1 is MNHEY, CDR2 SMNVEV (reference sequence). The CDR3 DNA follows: TGTGCCAGCAGTTCCGGGACTAGCGGAGAGACCCAGTACTTC. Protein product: CASSSGTSGETQYF.

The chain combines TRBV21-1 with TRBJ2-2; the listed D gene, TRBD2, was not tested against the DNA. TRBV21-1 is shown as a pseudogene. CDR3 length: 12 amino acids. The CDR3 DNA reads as TGTGCCACAGGAGGCGGCACCGGGGAGCTGTTTTTT. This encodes CATGGGTGELFF.